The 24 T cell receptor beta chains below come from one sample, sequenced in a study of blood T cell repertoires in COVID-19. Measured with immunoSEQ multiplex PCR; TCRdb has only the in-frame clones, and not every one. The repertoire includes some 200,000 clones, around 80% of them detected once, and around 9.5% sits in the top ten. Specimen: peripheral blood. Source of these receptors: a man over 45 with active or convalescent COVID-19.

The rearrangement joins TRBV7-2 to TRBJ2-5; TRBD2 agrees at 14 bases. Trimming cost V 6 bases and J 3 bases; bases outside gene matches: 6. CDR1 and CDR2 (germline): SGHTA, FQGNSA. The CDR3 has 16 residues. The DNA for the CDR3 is TGTGCCAGCAGATCGGGACTAGCGGGGGAAAAAGAGACCCAGTACTTC. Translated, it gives CASRSGLAGEKETQYF.

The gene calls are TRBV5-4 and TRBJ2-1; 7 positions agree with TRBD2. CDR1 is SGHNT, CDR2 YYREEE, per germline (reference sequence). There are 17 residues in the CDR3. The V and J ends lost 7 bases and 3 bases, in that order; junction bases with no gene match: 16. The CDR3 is CASSRERRERDYNEQFF. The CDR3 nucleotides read TGTGCCAGCTCCAGGGAACGGCGGGAGAGGGACTACAATGAGCAGTTCTTC.

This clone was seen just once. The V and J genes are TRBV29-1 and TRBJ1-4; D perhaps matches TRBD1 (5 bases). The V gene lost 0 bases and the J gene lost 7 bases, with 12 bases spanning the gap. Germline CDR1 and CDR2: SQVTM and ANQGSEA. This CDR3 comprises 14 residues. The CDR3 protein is CSVEDDRTGEKLFF. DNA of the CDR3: TGCAGCGTTGAAGATGACAGAACCGGTGAAAAACTGTTTTTT.

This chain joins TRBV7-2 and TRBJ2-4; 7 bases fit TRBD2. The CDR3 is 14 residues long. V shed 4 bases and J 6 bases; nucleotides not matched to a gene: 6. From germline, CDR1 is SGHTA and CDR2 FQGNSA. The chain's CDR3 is CASSSGGGGNIQYF. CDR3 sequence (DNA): TGTGCCAGCAGCTCTGGAGGCGGGGGAAACATTCAGTACTTC.

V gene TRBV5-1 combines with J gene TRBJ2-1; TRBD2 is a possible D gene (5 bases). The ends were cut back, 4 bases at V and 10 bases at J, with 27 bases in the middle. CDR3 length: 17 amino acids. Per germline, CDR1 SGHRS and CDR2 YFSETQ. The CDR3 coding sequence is TGCGCCAGCAGCGCCTTCATGGTGCGGGCGATTAATGAGGAGCAGTTCTTC. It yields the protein CASSAFMVRAINEEQFF.

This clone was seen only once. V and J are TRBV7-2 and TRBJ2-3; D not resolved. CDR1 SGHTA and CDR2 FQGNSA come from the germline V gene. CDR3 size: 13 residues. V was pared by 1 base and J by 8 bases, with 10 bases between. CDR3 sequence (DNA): TGTGCCAGCAGCTTAGTTGAGGCCTCTACGCAGTATTTT. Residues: CASSLVEASTQYF.

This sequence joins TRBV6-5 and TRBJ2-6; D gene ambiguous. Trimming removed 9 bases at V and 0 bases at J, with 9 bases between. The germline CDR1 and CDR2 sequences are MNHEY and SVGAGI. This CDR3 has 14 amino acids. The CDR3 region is CASQRSSGANVLTF. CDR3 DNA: TGTGCCAGTCAGAGGAGCTCTGGGGCCAACGTCCTGACTTTC.

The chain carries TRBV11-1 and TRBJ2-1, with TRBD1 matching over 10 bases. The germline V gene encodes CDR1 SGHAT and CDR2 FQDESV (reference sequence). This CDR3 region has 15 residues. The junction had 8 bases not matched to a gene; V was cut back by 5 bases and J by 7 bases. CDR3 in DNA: TGTGCCAGCAGCCAGGGACAGGGGAGGTTGAATGAGCAGTTCTTC. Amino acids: CASSQGQGRLNEQFF.

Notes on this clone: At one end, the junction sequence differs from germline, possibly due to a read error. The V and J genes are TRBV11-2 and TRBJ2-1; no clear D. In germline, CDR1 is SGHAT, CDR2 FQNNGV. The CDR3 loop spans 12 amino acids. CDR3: CASSLGAGAVVF. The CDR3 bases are TGTGCCAGCAGCTTAGGTGCAGGTGCCGTGGTCTTC.

This chain's CDR3 is CASSFPPYTDTQYF. CDR3 coding DNA: TGTGCCAGCAGCTTTCCCCCTTACACAGATACGCAGTATTTT. The chain joins TRBV7-2 to TRBJ2-3; D call uncertain. CDR1 and CDR2 (germline): SGHTA, FQGNSA. Trimming removed 3 bases from V and 2 bases from J, with 9 bases in between. The CDR3 is 14 residues long.

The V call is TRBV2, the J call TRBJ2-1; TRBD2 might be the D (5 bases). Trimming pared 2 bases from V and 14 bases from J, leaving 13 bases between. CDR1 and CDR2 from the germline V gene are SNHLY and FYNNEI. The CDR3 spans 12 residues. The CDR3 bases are TGTGCCAGCAGTGAATTCGCGGAGGTGGAGTTCTTC. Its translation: CASSEFAEVEFF.

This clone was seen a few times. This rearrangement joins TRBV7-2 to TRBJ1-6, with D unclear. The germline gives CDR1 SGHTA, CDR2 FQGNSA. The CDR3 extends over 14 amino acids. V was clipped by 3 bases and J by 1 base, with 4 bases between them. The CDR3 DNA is TGTGCCAGCAGCTTTCCGTCCTATAATTCACCCCTCCACTTT. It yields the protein CASSFPSYNSPLHF.

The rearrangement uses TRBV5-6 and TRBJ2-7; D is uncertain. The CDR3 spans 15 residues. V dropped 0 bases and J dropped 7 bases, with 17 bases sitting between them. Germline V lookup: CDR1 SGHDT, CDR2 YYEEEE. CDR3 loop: CASSLGWSSLSEQYF. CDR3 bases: TGTGCCAGCAGCTTGGGGTGGAGCTCCCTGTCTGAGCAGTACTTC.

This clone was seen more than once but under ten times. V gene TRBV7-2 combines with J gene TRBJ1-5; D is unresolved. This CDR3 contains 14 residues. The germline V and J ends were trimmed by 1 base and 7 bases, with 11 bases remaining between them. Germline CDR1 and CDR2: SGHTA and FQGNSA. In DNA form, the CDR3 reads TGTGCCAGCAGCTTAGGGGCCAGTTACCAGCCCCAGCATTTT. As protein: CASSLGASYQPQHF.

The CDR3: CASSYSGQTTYEQYF. The CDR3 DNA is TGTGCCAGTAGCTACTCAGGACAGACCACCTACGAGCAGTACTTC. The chain couples TRBV19 to TRBJ2-7; TRBD1 might be the D (6 bases). The CDR3 covers 15 residues. V lost 6 bases and J lost 2, with 17 bases in between. The germline CDR1 and CDR2 sequences are LNHDA and SQIVND (reference sequence).

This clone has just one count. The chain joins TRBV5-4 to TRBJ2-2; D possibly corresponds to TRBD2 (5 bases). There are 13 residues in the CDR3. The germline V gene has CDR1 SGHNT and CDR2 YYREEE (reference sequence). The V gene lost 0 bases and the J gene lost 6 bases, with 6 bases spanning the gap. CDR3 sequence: CASSLAEAGELFF. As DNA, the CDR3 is TGTGCCAGCAGCTTGGCGGAGGCCGGGGAGCTGTTTTTT.

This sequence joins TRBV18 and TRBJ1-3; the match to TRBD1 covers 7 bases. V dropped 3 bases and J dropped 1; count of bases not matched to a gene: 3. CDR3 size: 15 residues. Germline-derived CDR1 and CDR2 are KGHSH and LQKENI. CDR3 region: CASSPGTESGNTIYF. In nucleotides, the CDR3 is TGTGCCAGCTCACCTGGGACAGAATCTGGAAACACCATATATTTT.

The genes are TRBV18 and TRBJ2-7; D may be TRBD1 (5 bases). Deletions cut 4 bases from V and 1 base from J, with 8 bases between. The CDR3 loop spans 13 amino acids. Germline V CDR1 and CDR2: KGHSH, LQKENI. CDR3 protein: CASSQTASYEQYV. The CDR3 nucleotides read TGTGCCAGCTCACAGACAGCTTCCTACGAGCAGTACGTC.

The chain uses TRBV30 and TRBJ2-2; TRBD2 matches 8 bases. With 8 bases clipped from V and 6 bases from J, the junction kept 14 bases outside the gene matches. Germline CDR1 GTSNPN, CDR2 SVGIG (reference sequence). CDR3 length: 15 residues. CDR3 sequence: CATPRSSGTSGELFF. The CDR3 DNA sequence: TGTGCCACCCCAAGGAGTAGCGGGACGTCCGGGGAGCTGTTTTTT.

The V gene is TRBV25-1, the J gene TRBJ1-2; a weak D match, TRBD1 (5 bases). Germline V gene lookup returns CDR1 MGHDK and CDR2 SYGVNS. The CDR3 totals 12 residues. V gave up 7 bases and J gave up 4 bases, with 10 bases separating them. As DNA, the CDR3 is TGTGCCAGCATGGGGGGGACCTATGGCTACACCTTC. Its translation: CASMGGTYGYTF.

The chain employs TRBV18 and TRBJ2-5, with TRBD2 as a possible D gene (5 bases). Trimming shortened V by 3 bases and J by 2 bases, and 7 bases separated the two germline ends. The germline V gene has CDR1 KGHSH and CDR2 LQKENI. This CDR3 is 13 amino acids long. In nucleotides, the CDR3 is TGTGCCAGCTCACCCGCGGGTCAAGAGACCCAGTACTTC. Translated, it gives CASSPAGQETQYF.

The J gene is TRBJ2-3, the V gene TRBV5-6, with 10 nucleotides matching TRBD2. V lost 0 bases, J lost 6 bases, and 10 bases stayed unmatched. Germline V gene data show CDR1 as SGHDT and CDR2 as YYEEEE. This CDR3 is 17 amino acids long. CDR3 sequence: CASSLARGLAALDTQYF. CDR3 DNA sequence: TGTGCCAGCAGCTTGGCCAGAGGACTAGCGGCATTGGATACGCAGTATTTT.

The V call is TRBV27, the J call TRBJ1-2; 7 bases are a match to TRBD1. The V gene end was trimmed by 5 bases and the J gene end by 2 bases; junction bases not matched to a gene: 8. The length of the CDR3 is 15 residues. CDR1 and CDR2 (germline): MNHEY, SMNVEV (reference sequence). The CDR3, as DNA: TGTGCCAGCAGTCCGCGACAGGGATGGAACTATGGCTACACCTTC. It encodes CASSPRQGWNYGYTF.

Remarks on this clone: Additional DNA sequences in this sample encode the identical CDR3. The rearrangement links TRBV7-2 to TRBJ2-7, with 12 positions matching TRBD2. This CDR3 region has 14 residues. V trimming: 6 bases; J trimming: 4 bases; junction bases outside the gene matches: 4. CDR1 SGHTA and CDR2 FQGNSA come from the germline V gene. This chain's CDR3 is CASSLTSGSYEQYF. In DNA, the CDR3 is TGTGCCAGCAGTTTGACTAGCGGGAGTTACGAGCAGTACTTC.